This T cell receptor (beta chain) was sequenced in a study of blood T cells in healthy people across ages. A J-beta primer mix and a sample-barcoded 5' primer were used in a second PCR of roughly 7 to 12 cycles. TCRdb redid the calling of the 5' RACE reads with MiXCR, one entry per CDR3 protein. Of under 2,000,000 distinct CDR3 sequences listed, around 48% were seen once; the top ten hold approximately 2%. This clonotype was seen a few times. The source of this sequence is a woman aged 40 to 49 in good health. Sequenced sample: blood.

Here the CDR3 reads CASSLARASGGLEYEQYF. In DNA form, the CDR3 reads TGTGCCAGCAGCTTAGCGCGCGCTAGCGGGGGGCTCGAATACGAGCAGTACTTC. The chain carries TRBV7-2 and TRBJ2-7, with 11 bases identical to TRBD2. The CDR3 has 18 residues. CDR1 SGHTA and CDR2 FQGNSA come from the germline V gene. V shed 0 bases, J shed 4 bases, and the junction held 11 bases outside the gene matches.